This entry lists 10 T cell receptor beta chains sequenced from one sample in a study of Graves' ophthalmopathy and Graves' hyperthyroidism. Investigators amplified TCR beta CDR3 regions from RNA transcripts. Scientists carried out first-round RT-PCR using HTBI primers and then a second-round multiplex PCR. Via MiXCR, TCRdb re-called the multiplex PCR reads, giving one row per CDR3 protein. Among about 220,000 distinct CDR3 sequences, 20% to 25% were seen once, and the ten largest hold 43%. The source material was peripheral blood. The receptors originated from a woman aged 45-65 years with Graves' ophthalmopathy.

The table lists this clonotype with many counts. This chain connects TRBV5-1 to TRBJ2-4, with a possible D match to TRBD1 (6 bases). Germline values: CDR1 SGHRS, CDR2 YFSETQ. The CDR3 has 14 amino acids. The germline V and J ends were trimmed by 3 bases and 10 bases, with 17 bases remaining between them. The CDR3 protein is CASSSGTRSVIQYF. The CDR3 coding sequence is TGCGCCAGCAGCTCCGGGACACGTTCTGTTATTCAGTACTTC. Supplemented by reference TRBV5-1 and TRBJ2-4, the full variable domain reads KAGVTQTPRYLIKTRGQQVTLSCSPISGHRSVSWYQQTPGQGLQFLFEYFSETQRNKGNFPGRFSGRQFSNSRSEMNVSTLELGDSALYLCASSSGTRSVIQYFGAGTRLSVL.

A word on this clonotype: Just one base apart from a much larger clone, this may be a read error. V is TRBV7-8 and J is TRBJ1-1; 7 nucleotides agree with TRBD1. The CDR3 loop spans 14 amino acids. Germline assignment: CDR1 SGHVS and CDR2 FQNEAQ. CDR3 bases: TGTACCAGCAGCAACCGACAGGGGAACACTGAAGCTTTCTTT. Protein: CTSSNRQGNTEAFF.

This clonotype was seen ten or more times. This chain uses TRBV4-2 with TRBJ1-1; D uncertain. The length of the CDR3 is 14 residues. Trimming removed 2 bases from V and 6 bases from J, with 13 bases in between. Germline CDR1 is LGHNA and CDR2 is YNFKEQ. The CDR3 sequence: CASSQRHQKAEAFF. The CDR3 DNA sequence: TGTGCCAGCAGCCAAAGACACCAGAAGGCTGAAGCTTTCTTT.

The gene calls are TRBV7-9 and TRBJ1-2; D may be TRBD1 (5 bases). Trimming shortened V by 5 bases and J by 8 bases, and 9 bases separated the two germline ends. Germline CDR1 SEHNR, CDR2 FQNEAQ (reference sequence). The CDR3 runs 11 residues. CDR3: CASSLGTGYTF. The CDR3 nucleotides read TGTGCCAGCAGCCTGGGGACCGGCTACACCTTC.

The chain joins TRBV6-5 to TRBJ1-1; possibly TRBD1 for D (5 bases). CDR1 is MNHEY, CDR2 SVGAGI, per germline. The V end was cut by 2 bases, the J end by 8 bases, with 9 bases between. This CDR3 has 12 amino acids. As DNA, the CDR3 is TGTGCCAGCAGTTACCGACAGATCGAAGCTTTCTTT. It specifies CASSYRQIEAFF.

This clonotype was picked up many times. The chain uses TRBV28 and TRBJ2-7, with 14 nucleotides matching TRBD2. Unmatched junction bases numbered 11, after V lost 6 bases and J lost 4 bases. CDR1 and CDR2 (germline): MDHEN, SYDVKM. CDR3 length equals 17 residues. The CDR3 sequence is CASSLGATSGRGYEQYF. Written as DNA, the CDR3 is TGTGCCAGCAGCCTCGGGGCGACTAGCGGGAGGGGATACGAGCAGTACTTC.

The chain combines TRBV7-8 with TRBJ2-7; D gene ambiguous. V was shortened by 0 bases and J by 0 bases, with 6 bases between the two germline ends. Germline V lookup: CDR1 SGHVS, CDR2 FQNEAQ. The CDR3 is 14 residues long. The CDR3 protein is CASSLASLSYEQYF. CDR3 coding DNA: TGTGCCAGCAGCTTAGCCTCCCTCTCCTACGAGCAGTACTTC.

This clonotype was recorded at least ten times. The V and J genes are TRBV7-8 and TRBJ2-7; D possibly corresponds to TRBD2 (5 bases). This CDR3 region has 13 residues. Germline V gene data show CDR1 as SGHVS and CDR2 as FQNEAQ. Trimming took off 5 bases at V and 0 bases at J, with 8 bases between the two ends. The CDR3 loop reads CASSNLASYEQYF. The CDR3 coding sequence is TGTGCCAGCAGCAATCTAGCCTCCTACGAGCAGTACTTC.

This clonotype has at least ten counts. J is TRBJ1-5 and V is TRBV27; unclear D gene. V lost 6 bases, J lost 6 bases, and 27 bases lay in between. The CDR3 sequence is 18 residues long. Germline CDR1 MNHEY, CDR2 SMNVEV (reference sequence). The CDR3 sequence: CASRSVREGLGRGQPQHF. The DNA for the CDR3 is TGTGCCAGCAGGTCCGTCCGAGAGGGCTTAGGTCGGGGTCAGCCCCAGCATTTT.

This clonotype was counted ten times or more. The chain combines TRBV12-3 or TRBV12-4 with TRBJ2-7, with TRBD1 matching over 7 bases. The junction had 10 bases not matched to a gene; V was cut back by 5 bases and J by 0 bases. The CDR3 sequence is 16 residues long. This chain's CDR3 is CASSQDRAPHSYEQYF. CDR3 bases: TGTGCCAGCAGTCAAGACAGGGCCCCTCACTCCTACGAGCAGTACTTC.